Following are 20 T cell receptor beta chains from one sample sequenced in a study of shared clonotypes between healthy human individuals. Produced via immunoSEQ multiplex PCR; TCRdb's table is partial and in-frame only. The sample lists fewer than 350,000 clones, over 75% occurring once. What was sequenced was memory CD8+ T cells sorted from blood. Regarding subset: CD45RO+ cells pooled with CCR7-negative TemRA cells. All receptors come from a young man in good health.

This clone was found once. V usage is TRBV5-4 and J usage is TRBJ2-7, with D possibly being TRBD2 (5 bases). The CDR3 contains 13 residues. Germline V gene data show CDR1 as SGHNT and CDR2 as YYREEE (reference sequence). The V end was cut by 4 bases, the J end by 2 bases, with 10 bases between. The CDR3 coding sequence is TGTGCCAGCAGCCCTGGAGGAACCTACGAGCAGTACTTC. Amino acids: CASSPGGTYEQYF. The whole variable domain, remainder taken from reference TRBV5-4 and TRBJ2-7, is ETGVTQSPTHLIKTRGQQVTLRCSSQSGHNTVSWYQQALGQGPQFIFQYYREEENGRGNFPPRFSGLQFPNYSSELNVNALELDDSALYLCASSPGGTYEQYFGPGTRLTVT.

The chain carries TRBV28 and TRBJ2-7, with TRBD2 identical over 10 bases. The CDR3 is made up of 19 amino acids. Germline V lookup: CDR1 MDHEN, CDR2 SYDVKM. V shed 4 bases and J 4 bases; nucleotides not matched to a gene: 19. The CDR3 DNA follows: TGTGCCAGCAGTTACGCCATATCTGGGGCTAGCGGGGGAAATTACGAGCAGTACTTC. This codes for CASSYAISGASGGNYEQYF.

The rearrangement joins TRBV10-1 to TRBJ1-1; 11 nucleotides align to TRBD1. The ends lost 8 bases at V and 4 bases at J; junction bases unmatched: 6. The CDR3 contains 14 residues. Per the germline V gene, CDR1 is WNHNN and CDR2 is SYGVQD (reference sequence). Here the CDR3 DNA reads TGCGCCAGCTCGGACGGGACAGGGGGCACTGAAGCTTTCTTT. Its protein is CASSDGTGGTEAFF.

This chain joins TRBV4-1 and TRBJ2-3; either TRBD1 or TRBD2 may supply D (5 bases each). CDR3 length equals 17 residues. Germline V CDR1 and CDR2: MGHRA, YSYEKL. Between the trimmed V and J ends, which lost 0 bases and 0 bases, there was a span of 13 bases. The CDR3 spells CASSQERGSPSTDTQYF. The CDR3 region has the DNA TGCGCCAGCAGCCAAGAACGGGGCAGCCCTAGCACAGATACGCAGTATTTT.

V is TRBV25-1 and J is TRBJ2-3, with D perhaps matching TRBD1 (5 bases). This CDR3 has 15 amino acids. Germline CDR1 and CDR2: MGHDK and SYGVNS. V shed 1 base and J shed 6 bases, with 14 bases lying between them. As DNA, the CDR3 is TGTGCCAGCAGTGAATCTAGAAGGGGTGAGGATACGCAGTATTTT. It translates to CASSESRRGEDTQYF.

In its sample, this clone was seen once. The rearrangement joins TRBV28 to TRBJ1-5; unclear D gene. The germline V gene has CDR1 MDHEN and CDR2 SYDVKM. This CDR3 has 17 amino acids. The V end was cut by 6 bases, the J end by 2 bases, with 20 bases between. DNA of the CDR3: TGTGCCAGCAGCCTAAGATCAGGCGAGGGAGGCAATCAGCCCCAGCATTTT. It specifies CASSLRSGEGGNQPQHF.

This chain links TRBV10-3 with TRBJ2-2; TRBD2 aligns across 7 bases. Germline values: CDR1 ENHRY, CDR2 SYGVKD. After removal of 10 bases from V and 3 bases from J, the junction contained 8 bases not matched to a gene. This CDR3 has 14 amino acids. The CDR3 region is CASTRAGDTGELFF. CDR3 bases: TGTGCCAGCACCAGGGCGGGGGACACCGGGGAGCTGTTTTTT.

This sequence joins TRBV7-9 and TRBJ2-3; tentatively, D is TRBD1 (6 bases). Per the germline V gene, CDR1 is SEHNR and CDR2 is FQNEAQ (reference sequence). The V end lost 1 base, the J end lost 5 bases, and 13 bases lay between the germline ends. The CDR3 contains 15 residues. The CDR3 sequence is CASSLVTRGGDTQYF. CDR3 sequence (DNA): TGTGCCAGCAGCTTAGTGACAAGAGGGGGAGATACGCAGTATTTT.

The chain couples TRBV6-5 to TRBJ1-2, with D unclear. The CDR3 is 14 residues long. Germline CDR1 reads MNHEY; CDR2 reads SVGAGI. Between the trimmed V and J ends, which lost 0 bases and 2 bases, there was a span of 7 bases. In DNA form, the CDR3 reads TGTGCCAGCAGTTACTCGGGATTCAACTATGGCTACACCTTC. Protein: CASSYSGFNYGYTF.

This clone has a handful of counts. This chain connects TRBV4-2 to TRBJ2-3, with D unresolved. The CDR3 consists of 16 residues. V lost 0 bases and J 2 bases, leaving 12 bases between the germline ends. CDR1 and CDR2 (germline): LGHNA, YNFKEQ. In DNA form, the CDR3 reads TGTGCCAGCAGCCAAGATTGGCAGGCAGTCACAGATACGCAGTATTTT. Translated: CASSQDWQAVTDTQYF.

This clone has at least ten counts. The same CDR3 arises from other DNA sequences in this sample as well. The rearrangement links TRBV29-1 to TRBJ1-2, with 11 bases aligning to TRBD1. Germline CDR1 reads SQVTM; CDR2 reads ANQGSEA. CDR3 length equals 17 residues. J lost 0 bases, V lost 2 bases, and 8 bases had no gene match. CDR3 sequence: CSVEFWDRGKANYGYTF. As DNA, the CDR3 is TGCAGCGTTGAATTTTGGGACAGGGGGAAGGCTAACTATGGCTACACCTTC.

This chain joins TRBV27 and TRBJ1-2, with 8 bases fitting TRBD1. Germline V CDR1 and CDR2: MNHEY, SMNVEV (reference sequence). The V segment lost 5 bases and the J segment 6 bases; nucleotides outside the gene matches: 14. The CDR3 is made up of 16 amino acids. CDR3 amino acids: CASSPFYPTGEDGYTF. The CDR3 DNA is TGTGCCAGCAGTCCCTTTTATCCGACAGGGGAAGATGGCTACACCTTC.

This rearrangement joins TRBV30 to TRBJ2-6; tentatively, D is TRBD1 (6 bases). CDR1 is GTSNPN, CDR2 SVGIG, per germline (reference sequence). The CDR3 is 18 residues long. The V gene lost 0 bases and the J gene lost 0 bases, with 15 bases spanning the gap. This CDR3 reads CAWSVRRGRISGANVLTF. Written as DNA, the CDR3 is TGTGCCTGGAGTGTACGCAGGGGAAGAATCTCTGGGGCCAACGTCCTGACTTTC. The variable domain in full, with the rest retrieved from reference TRBV30 and TRBJ2-6, is SQTIHQWPATLVQPVGSPLSLECTVEGTSNPNLYWYRQAAGRGLQLLFYSVGIGQISSEVPQNLSASRPQDRQFILSSKKLLLSDSGFYLCAWSVRRGRISGANVLTFGAGSRLTVL.

The chain has TRBV30 and TRBJ1-6, with 11 bases aligning to TRBD1. The CDR3 is 16 amino acids. Per germline, CDR1 GTSNPN and CDR2 SVGIG (reference sequence). The trim removed 4 bases at V and 7 bases at J, leaving 9 bases unmatched. This chain's CDR3 is CAWIRTGGLPNSPLHF. The CDR3 DNA reads TGTGCCTGGATTCGGACAGGGGGCCTTCCAAATTCACCCCTCCACTTT.

The chain recombines TRBV30 with TRBJ2-1; D is ambiguous. The CDR3 is 11 residues long. The V gene lost 3 bases and the J gene lost 9 bases, with 9 bases spanning the gap. Germline-derived CDR1 and CDR2 are GTSNPN and SVGIG (reference sequence). The CDR3 sequence is CAWSPDREQFF. Here the CDR3 DNA reads TGTGCCTGGAGCCCGGACCGTGAGCAGTTCTTC.

This rearrangement joins TRBV6-1 to TRBJ1-1; weak D call: TRBD1 (6 bases). The CDR3 is 15 residues long. Trimming took 6 bases from V and 0 from J, leaving 14 bases between them. Germline CDR1 reads MNHNS; CDR2 reads SASEGT. In nucleotides, the CDR3 is TGTGCCAGCAGCCTCGGTCCAGGGGTGAACACTGAAGCTTTCTTT. Amino acids: CASSLGPGVNTEAFF.

The sample holds a few counts of this clone. The same CDR3 arises from other DNA sequences in this sample as well. The J gene is TRBJ2-7, the V gene TRBV27; D may be TRBD1 (6 bases). Deletions cut 5 bases from V and 1 base from J, with 9 bases between. Germline V gene data show CDR1 as MNHEY and CDR2 as SMNVEV (reference sequence). The CDR3 consists of 13 residues. The CDR3 DNA reads TGTGCCAGCAGTCCAGGGGCGTCCTACGAGCAGTACTTC. Protein: CASSPGASYEQYF.

V gene TRBV4-1 combines with J gene TRBJ1-5; TRBD1 might be the D (6 bases). Germline V gene lookup returns CDR1 MGHRA and CDR2 YSYEKL. The V and J ends lost 1 base and 7 bases respectively, with 11 bases between them. The CDR3 length is 14 residues. CDR3 nucleotides: TGCGCCAGCAGCCAAGGGGGGGCTCGGCAGCCCCAGCATTTT. As protein: CASSQGGARQPQHF.

V and J are TRBV28 and TRBJ2-7; 8 bases fit TRBD1. The CDR3 sequence is 12 residues long. Trimming cost V 5 bases and J 6 bases; bases outside gene matches: 3. CDR1 and CDR2 from the germline V gene are MDHEN and SYDVKM. The CDR3: CASSLGQGEQYF. As DNA, the CDR3 is TGTGCCAGCAGTCTTGGACAGGGCGAGCAGTACTTC.

V and J are TRBV9 and TRBJ2-3, with 8 bases matching TRBD2. CDR3 length: 18 residues. The germline V gene encodes CDR1 SGDLS and CDR2 YYNGEE. Trimming took 3 bases from V and 0 from J; bases not matched to a gene: 12. The CDR3 spells CASSEGVLAGFSTDTQYF. The CDR3 nucleotides read TGTGCCAGCAGCGAGGGGGTTCTAGCGGGCTTTAGCACAGATACGCAGTATTTT.